The 23 T cell receptor beta chains below all came from one sample that was sequenced in a study of cytomegalovirus exposure and HLA in healthy donors. This PCR relied on a set of 60 Vbeta primers and 13 Jbeta primers. Here immunoSEQ multiplex PCR was the method, and the copy in TCRdb shows in-frame clones only, minus some. The data show more than 75,000 clones, over 70% seen once. Sequenced sample: PBMCs. These receptors were collected from a man aged 35 to 55 in good health and CMV-seropositive.

V usage is TRBV6-5 and J usage is TRBJ1-5; D possibly corresponds to TRBD1 (5 bases). This CDR3 is 16 amino acids long. The germline V gene encodes CDR1 MNHEY and CDR2 SVGAGI. V was trimmed by 0 bases and J by 6 bases, leaving 15 bases between them. The CDR3 DNA follows: TGTGCCAGCAGTTACTCAGGGCCGCGCACAGGTCAGCCCCAGCATTTT. Its translation: CASSYSGPRTGQPQHF.

The V gene is TRBV19, the J gene TRBJ2-2; tentatively, D is TRBD1 (5 bases). Germline CDR1 and CDR2: LNHDA and SQIVND (reference sequence). Trimming took off 7 bases at V and 0 bases at J, with 9 bases between the two ends. The CDR3 totals 14 residues. The CDR3 here is CASKQGSNTGELFF. DNA for the CDR3: TGTGCCAGTAAGCAGGGATCGAACACCGGGGAGCTGTTTTTT.

The V call is TRBV5-1, the J call TRBJ2-5; D is unclear. This CDR3 contains 14 residues. Germline V gene lookup returns CDR1 SGHRS and CDR2 YFSETQ. The V end was cut by 3 bases, the J end by 4 bases, with 13 bases between. The CDR3 protein is CASSSSLRVETQYF. The CDR3 coding sequence is TGCGCCAGCAGCTCTTCCCTGAGAGTAGAGACCCAGTACTTC. Combining the CDR3 with reference TRBV5-1 and TRBJ2-5 gives the whole variable domain KAGVTQTPRYLIKTRGQQVTLSCSPISGHRSVSWYQQTPGQGLQFLFEYFSETQRNKGNFPGRFSGRQFSNSRSEMNVSTLELGDSALYLCASSSSLRVETQYFGPGTRLLVL.

The gene calls are TRBV11-2 and TRBJ2-3, with 11 positions matching TRBD2. V lost 4 bases, J lost 2 bases, and 2 bases stayed unmatched. This CDR3 is built from 15 residues. The germline CDR1 and CDR2 sequences are SGHAT and FQNNGV. CDR3 sequence reads: CASSSSGGFTDTQYF. The CDR3 DNA reads TGTGCCAGCAGCTCTAGCGGGGGGTTCACAGATACGCAGTATTTT.

Turning to this clone: The junction departs from the called germline gene at one end, perhaps through a read error. This sequence joins TRBV6-1 and TRBJ2-2; TRBD2 aligns across 7 bases. Germline assignment: CDR1 MNHNS and CDR2 SASEGT. There are 19 residues in the CDR3. The CDR3 region is CASREAGRAGMGDTGELFF. Written as DNA, the CDR3 is TGTGCCAGCAGGGAAGCGGGGAGAGCGGGTATGGGAGACACCGGGGAGCTGTTTTTT.

The chain is built from TRBV28 and TRBJ2-3, with 12 bases identical to TRBD2. V shed 5 bases, J shed 4 bases, and the junction held 10 bases outside the gene matches. The CDR3 is made up of 17 amino acids. Per germline, CDR1 MDHEN and CDR2 SYDVKM. CDR3 nucleotides: TGTGCCAGCAGTCCCCCCCGGCGACTAGCGGGGGCAGATACGCAGTATTTT. It translates to CASSPPRRLAGADTQYF.

This clone was seen more than once but under ten times. V and J are TRBV27 and TRBJ2-5; D is possibly TRBD2 (5 bases). The V and J ends lost 0 bases and 8 bases respectively, with 13 bases between them. This CDR3 region has 14 residues. CDR1 is MNHEY, CDR2 SMNVEV, per germline (reference sequence). CDR3 residues: CASSLSFLGETQYF. In nucleotides, the CDR3 is TGTGCCAGCAGTTTATCGTTTCTGGGAGAAACCCAGTACTTC.

The chain links TRBV19 to TRBJ2-7, with 7 bases fitting TRBD1. The CDR3 is 17 residues long. Trimming at V came to 0 bases and at J to 3 bases, leaving 11 bases not matched to a gene. Germline V gene sequence: CDR1 LNHDA, CDR2 SQIVND (reference sequence). CDR3 sequence: CASSIEGTALEYYEQYF. The CDR3 DNA sequence: TGTGCCAGTAGTATAGAGGGGACAGCTCTCGAGTACTACGAGCAGTACTTC.

This chain joins TRBV5-6 and TRBJ2-7, with D possibly matching TRBD1 (5 bases). V was trimmed by 0 bases and J by 1 base, leaving 5 bases between them. The germline CDR1 and CDR2 sequences are SGHDT and YYEEEE. The CDR3 sequence is 13 residues long. CDR3 in amino acids: CASSLEGSYEQYF. The CDR3 nucleotides are TGTGCCAGCAGCTTGGAGGGGTCCTACGAGCAGTACTTC.

The J gene is TRBJ2-2, the V gene TRBV27; tentatively, D is TRBD2 (7 bases). V was pared by 5 bases and J by 9 bases, with 16 bases between. The CDR3 runs 14 residues. Per germline, CDR1 MNHEY and CDR2 SMNVEV (reference sequence). DNA of the CDR3: TGTGCCAGCAGTCACGGGGGGCCATACCGGGAGCTGTTTTTT. This translates into CASSHGGPYRELFF.

This clone has a handful of counts. The chain recombines TRBV11-3 with TRBJ2-1, with TRBD1 matching over 10 bases. J gave up 5 bases and V 3 bases, and 4 bases lay outside the gene matches. The CDR3 runs 15 residues. The germline V gene encodes CDR1 SGHNT and CDR2 YENEEA. CDR3 in amino acids: CASSLDRGSHNEQFF. DNA of the CDR3: TGTGCCAGCAGCTTGGACAGGGGGTCCCACAATGAGCAGTTCTTC.

This chain joins TRBV10-3 and TRBJ2-4, with 8 bases aligning to TRBD2. The CDR3 consists of 17 residues. With V trimmed by 6 bases and J by 1 base, 11 bases remained unmatched. CDR1 ENHRY and CDR2 SYGVKD come from the germline V gene. CDR3 protein: CAISNGRAGRAKNIQYF. Here the CDR3 DNA reads TGTGCCATCAGCAACGGGAGGGCCGGGCGGGCCAAAAACATTCAGTACTTC.

The chain carries TRBV23-1 and TRBJ2-7; 9 nucleotides agree with TRBD1. TRBV23-1 is labeled an ORF, and its function is uncertain. The CDR3 runs to 15 residues. V was pared by 8 bases and J by 1 base, with 9 bases of the junction left unmatched. The CDR3 DNA reads TGCGCCAGCCCTGGGGACAGGGAGATTTCCTACGAGCAGTACTTC. Its translation: CASPGDREISYEQYF.

The chain is built from TRBV6-1 and TRBJ2-2; 7 nucleotides agree with TRBD2. V lost 2 bases to trimming and J lost 1 base; unmatched junction nucleotides: 4. The CDR3 has 16 residues. Looked up from germline, CDR1 is MNHNS and CDR2 is SASEGT. CDR3 in amino acids: CASSEMASGNTGELFF. CDR3 nucleotide sequence: TGTGCCAGCAGTGAAATGGCTAGCGGGAACACCGGGGAGCTGTTTTTT.

The chain has TRBV6-5 and TRBJ1-6; D may be TRBD1 (5 bases). Looked up from germline, CDR1 is MNHEY and CDR2 is SVGAGI. Trimming took 6 bases from V and 10 from J, leaving 13 bases between them. The CDR3 consists of 13 residues. The CDR3 nucleotides are TGTGCCAGCAGCCCCTCAGGGTCCTCACCCCTCCACTTT. Its translation: CASSPSGSSPLHF.

The chain has TRBV30 and TRBJ2-3; 8 bases are shared with TRBD2. V lost 2 bases and J lost 7; bases outside the gene matches: 5. Germline lookup yields CDR1 GTSNPN and CDR2 SVGIG (reference sequence). This CDR3 contains 13 residues. CDR3 amino acids: CAWSSGSVNTQYF. The DNA of the CDR3 is TGTGCCTGGAGTAGCGGGAGTGTAAATACGCAGTATTTT.

The chain links TRBV11-2 to TRBJ2-4; D may be TRBD2 (6 bases). Deletions cut 4 bases from V and 0 bases from J, with 16 bases between. This CDR3 has 17 residues. From germline, CDR1 is SGHAT and CDR2 FQNNGV. For the CDR3, the DNA is TGTGCCAGCAGCTCCCCCCGAAAGGGACTAGCCAAAAACATTCAGTACTTC. This sequence encodes CASSSPRKGLAKNIQYF.

The chain employs TRBV11-2 and TRBJ2-6; weak D call: TRBD1 (6 bases). This CDR3 is built from 15 residues. Trimming removed 5 bases at V and 1 base at J, with 9 bases between. CDR1 SGHAT and CDR2 FQNNGV come from the germline V gene. CDR3 residues: CASSGGQSGANVLTF. As DNA, the CDR3 is TGTGCCAGCAGCGGGGGACAATCTGGGGCCAACGTCCTGACTTTC.

This chain joins TRBV9 and TRBJ2-2; D perhaps matches TRBD1 (6 bases). V was cut by 5 bases and J by 5 bases, with 16 bases left in between. The CDR3 consists of 15 residues. CDR1 and CDR2 from the germline V gene are SGDLS and YYNGEE. The CDR3 DNA reads TGTGCCAGCAGAAAGGGGGAAGGATGGACCGGGGAGCTGTTTTTT. Protein: CASRKGEGWTGELFF.

CDR3 region: CASRADSSYNSPLHF. DNA of the CDR3: TGCGCCAGCAGGGCGGATAGCTCCTATAATTCACCCCTCCACTTT. This chain uses TRBV5-1 with TRBJ1-6; D gene unclear. The V end was cut by 5 bases, the J end by 0 bases, with 9 bases between. The CDR3 has 15 amino acids. Per germline, CDR1 SGHRS and CDR2 YFSETQ.

The chain is built from TRBV7-2 and TRBJ2-7, with 7 bases identical to TRBD1. The CDR3 consists of 14 residues. Germline CDR1 is SGHTA and CDR2 is FQGNSA. V gave up 4 bases and J gave up 2 bases; unmatched junction bases: 5. The CDR3 DNA reads TGTGCCAGCAGCTCGGGACAGAGAGCCTACGAGCAGTACTTC. Protein sequence: CASSSGQRAYEQYF.

The chain uses TRBV28 and TRBJ1-1; 9 bases align to TRBD1. J was trimmed by 4 bases and V by 7 bases; bases with no gene match: 7. This CDR3 has 14 amino acids. Germline V CDR1 and CDR2: MDHEN, SYDVKM. For the CDR3, the DNA is TGTGCCAGCAAAATTGGACAGGGGTCCACTGAAGCTTTCTTT. It encodes CASKIGQGSTEAFF.

The chain couples TRBV5-5 to TRBJ1-1, with TRBD1 identical over 10 bases. Germline assignment: CDR1 SGHKS and CDR2 YYEKEE (reference sequence). V dropped 3 bases and J dropped 5; count of bases not matched to a gene: 7. The CDR3 has 15 amino acids. The CDR3 DNA sequence: TGTGCCAGCAGCTCCGGGACAGGGGATGGGACTGAAGCTTTCTTT. This sequence encodes CASSSGTGDGTEAFF.